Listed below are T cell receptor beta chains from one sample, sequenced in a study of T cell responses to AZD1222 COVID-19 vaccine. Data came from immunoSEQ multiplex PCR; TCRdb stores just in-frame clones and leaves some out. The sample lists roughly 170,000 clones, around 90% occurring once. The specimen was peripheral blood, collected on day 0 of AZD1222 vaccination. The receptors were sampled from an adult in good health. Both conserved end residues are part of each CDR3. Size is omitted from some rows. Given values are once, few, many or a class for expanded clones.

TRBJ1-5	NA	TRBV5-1	CASSPGASEDQPQHF
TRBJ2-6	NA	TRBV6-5	CATRTGSTGANVLTF
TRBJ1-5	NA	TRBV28	CASSHSGTASQPQHF
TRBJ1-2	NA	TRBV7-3	CASSLTGQPGYGYTF
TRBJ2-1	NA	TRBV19	CAAGGHLYNEQFF
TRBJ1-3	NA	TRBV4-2	CASSPRQGSGNTIYF
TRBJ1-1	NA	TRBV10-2	CASRVQGNTEAFF
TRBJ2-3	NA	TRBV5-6	CASSLRTSATETDTQYF
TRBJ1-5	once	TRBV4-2	CASSQEGTGDQPQHF
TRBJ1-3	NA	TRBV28	CASRSGQGAFGNTIYF
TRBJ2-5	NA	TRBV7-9	CASSFPTGGETQYF
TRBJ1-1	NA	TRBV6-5	CASSLVRGGTEAFF
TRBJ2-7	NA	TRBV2	CASSERSGLAGFLQQYF
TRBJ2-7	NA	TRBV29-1	CSVGGGRKGADFTYEQYF
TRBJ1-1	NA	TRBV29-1	CSVNKNTEAFF
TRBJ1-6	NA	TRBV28	CASSPTYGVYNSPLHF
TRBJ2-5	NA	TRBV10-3	CAIRGGQGETQYF
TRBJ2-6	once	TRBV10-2	CASSSSGANVLTF
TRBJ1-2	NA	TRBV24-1	CAHAGGFYGYTF
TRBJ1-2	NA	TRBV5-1	CASSSDRVQLGYTF
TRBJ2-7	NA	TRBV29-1	CSVGSDLNYEQYF
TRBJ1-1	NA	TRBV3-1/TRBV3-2	CASSQEWHVRGPWAFF
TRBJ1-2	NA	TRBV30	CAWSVLLGRGYTF
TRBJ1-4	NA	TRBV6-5	CASSQQGSGGEKLFF
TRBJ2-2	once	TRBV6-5	CASSRDSTNTGELFF
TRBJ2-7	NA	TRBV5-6	CASSLVTGEVSYEQYF
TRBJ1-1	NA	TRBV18	CASSPRGDTEAFF